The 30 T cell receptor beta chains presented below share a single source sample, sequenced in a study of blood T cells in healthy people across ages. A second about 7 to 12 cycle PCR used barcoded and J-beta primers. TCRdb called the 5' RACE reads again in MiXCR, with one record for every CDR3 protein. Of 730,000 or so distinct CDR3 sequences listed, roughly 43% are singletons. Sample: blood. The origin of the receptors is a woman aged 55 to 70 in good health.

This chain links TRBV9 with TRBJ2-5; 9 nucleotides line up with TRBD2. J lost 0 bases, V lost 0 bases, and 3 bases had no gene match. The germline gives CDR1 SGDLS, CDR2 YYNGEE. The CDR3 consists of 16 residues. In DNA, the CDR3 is TGTGCCAGCAGCGTAGTGGCGGGGGGGTACCAAGAGACCCAGTACTTC. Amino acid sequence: CASSVVAGGYQETQYF.

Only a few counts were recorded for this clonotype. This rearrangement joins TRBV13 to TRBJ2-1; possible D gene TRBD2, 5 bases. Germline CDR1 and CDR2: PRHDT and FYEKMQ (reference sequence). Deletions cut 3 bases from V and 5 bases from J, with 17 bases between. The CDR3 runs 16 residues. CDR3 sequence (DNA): TGTGCCAGCAGCTTTACCCTCACTAGGTCGAACAATGAGCAGTTCTTC. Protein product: CASSFTLTRSNNEQFF.

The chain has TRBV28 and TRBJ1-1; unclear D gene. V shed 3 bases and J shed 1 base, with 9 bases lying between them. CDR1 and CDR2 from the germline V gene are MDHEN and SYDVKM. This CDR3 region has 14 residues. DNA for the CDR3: TGTGCCAGCAGTTTTAGGGCCCCGAACACTGAAGCTTTCTTT. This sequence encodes CASSFRAPNTEAFF.

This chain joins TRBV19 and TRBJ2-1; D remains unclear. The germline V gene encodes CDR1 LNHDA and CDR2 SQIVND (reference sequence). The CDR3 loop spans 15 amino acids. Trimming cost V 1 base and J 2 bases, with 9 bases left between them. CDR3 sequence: CASSIATSPYNEQFF. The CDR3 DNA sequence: TGTGCCAGTAGTATAGCGACCTCCCCCTACAATGAGCAGTTCTTC.

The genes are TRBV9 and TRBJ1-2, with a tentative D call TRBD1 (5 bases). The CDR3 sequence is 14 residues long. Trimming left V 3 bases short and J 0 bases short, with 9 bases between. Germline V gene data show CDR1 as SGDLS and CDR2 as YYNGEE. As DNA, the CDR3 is TGTGCCAGCAGCGGGACAAAGGCTAACTATGGCTACACCTTC. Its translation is CASSGTKANYGYTF.

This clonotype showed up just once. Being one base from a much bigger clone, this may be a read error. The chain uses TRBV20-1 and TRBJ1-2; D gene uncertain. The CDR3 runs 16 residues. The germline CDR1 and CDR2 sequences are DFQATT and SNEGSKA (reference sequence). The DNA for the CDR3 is TGCAGTGCTAGAGATATGATGACGAGCTTCCCTTATGTCTACACCTTC. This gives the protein CSARDMMTSFPYVYTF.

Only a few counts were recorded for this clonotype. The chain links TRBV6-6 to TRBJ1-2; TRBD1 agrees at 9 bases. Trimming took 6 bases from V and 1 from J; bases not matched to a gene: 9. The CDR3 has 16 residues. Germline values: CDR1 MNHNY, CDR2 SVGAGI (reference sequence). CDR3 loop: CASSATRDRVNYGYTF. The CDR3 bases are TGTGCCAGCAGCGCAACCCGGGACAGGGTTAACTATGGCTACACCTTC.

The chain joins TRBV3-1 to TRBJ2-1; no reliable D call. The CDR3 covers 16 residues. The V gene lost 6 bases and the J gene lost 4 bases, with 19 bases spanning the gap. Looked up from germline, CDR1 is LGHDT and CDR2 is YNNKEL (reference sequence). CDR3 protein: CASSLRQAQAYNEQFF. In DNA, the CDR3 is TGTGCCAGCAGTTTACGGCAGGCCCAAGCTTACAATGAGCAGTTCTTC.

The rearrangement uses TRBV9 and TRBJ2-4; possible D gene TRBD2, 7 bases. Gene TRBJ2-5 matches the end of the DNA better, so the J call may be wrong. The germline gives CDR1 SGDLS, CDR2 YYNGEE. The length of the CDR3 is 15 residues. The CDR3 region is CASSVAQGGGETQYF. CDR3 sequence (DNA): TGTGCCAGCAGCGTAGCCCAGGGAGGGGGAGAGACCCAGTACTTC.

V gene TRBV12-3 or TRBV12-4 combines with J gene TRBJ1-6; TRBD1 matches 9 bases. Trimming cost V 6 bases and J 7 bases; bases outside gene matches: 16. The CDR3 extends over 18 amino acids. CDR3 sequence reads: CASRLGQGLSGWNSPLHF. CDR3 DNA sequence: TGTGCCAGCAGACTCGGACAGGGGCTCTCCGGGTGGAATTCACCCCTCCACTTT.

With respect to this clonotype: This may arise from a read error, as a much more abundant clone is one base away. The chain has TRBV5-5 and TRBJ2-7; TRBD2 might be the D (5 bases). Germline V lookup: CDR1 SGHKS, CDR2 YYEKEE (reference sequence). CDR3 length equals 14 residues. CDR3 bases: TGTGCCAGCAGCTTGGCGGATAGCGTCTACGGGCAGTACTTC. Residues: CASSLADSVYGQYF.

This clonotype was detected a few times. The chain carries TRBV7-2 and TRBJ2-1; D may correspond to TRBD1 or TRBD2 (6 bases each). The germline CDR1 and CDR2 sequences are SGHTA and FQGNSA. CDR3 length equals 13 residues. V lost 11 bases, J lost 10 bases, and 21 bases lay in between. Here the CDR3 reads CAVGGPRVGEQFF. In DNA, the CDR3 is TGTGCCGTAGGGGGGCCACGGGTGGGGGAGCAGTTCTTC.

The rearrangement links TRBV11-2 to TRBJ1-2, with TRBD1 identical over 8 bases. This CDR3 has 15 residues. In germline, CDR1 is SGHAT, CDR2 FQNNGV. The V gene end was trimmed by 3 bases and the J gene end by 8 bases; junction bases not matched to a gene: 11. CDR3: CASSFDRGRAWGYTF. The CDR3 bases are TGTGCCAGCAGCTTCGACAGGGGCCGTGCATGGGGCTACACCTTC.

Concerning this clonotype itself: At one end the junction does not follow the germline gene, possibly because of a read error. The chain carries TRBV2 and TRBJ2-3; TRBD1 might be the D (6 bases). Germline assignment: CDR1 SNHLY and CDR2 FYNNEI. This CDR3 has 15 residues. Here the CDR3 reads CARTAPGQSIDTQYF. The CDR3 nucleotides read TGTGCCAGAACGGCCCCGGGACAAAGCATAGATACGCAGTATTTT.

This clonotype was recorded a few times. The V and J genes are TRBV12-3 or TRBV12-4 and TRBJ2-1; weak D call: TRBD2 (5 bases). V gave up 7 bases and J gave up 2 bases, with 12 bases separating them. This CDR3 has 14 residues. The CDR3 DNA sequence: TGTGCCAGCACCCCCGGGGTCGCCTACAATGAGCAGTTCTTC. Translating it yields CASTPGVAYNEQFF.

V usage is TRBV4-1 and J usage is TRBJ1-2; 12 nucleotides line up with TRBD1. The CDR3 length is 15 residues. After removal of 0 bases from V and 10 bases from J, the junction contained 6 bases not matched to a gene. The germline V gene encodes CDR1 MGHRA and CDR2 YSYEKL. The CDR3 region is CASSQDLGQGAIYTF. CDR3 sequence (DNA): TGCGCCAGCAGCCAAGATTTGGGACAGGGGGCGATCTACACCTTC.

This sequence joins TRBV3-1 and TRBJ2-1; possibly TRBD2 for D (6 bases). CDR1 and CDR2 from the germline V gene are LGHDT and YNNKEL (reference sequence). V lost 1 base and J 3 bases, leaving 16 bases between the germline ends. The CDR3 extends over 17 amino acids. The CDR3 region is CASSQASAGSGYNEQFF. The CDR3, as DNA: TGTGCCAGCAGCCAAGCATCTGCGGGAAGTGGCTACAATGAGCAGTTCTTC.

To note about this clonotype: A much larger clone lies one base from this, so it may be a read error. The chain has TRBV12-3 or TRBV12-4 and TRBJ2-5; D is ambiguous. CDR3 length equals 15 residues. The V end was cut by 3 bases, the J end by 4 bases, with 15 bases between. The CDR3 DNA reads TGTGCCAGCAGTTTCCTGGTCGGGCTAGGAGAGACCCAGTACTTC. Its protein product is CASSFLVGLGETQYF.

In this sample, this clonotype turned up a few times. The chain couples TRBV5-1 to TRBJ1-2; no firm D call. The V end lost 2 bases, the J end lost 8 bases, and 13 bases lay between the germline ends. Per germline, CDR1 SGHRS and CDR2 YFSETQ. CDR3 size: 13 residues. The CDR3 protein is CASSFGRSRGYTF. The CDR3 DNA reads TGCGCCAGCAGCTTTGGCAGGTCGCGAGGCTACACCTTC. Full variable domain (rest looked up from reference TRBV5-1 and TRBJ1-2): KAGVTQTPRYLIKTRGQQVTLSCSPISGHRSVSWYQQTPGQGLQFLFEYFSETQRNKGNFPGRFSGRQFSNSRSEMNVSTLELGDSALYLCASSFGRSRGYTFGSGTRLTVV.

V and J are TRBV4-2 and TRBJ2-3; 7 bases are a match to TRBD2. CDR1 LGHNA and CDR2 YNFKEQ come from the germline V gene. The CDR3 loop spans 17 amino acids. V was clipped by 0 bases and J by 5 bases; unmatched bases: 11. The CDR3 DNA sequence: TGTGCCAGCAGCCAAGAGGAGTGGGAGGGCCGGTTAGATACGCAGTATTTT. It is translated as CASSQEEWEGRLDTQYF.

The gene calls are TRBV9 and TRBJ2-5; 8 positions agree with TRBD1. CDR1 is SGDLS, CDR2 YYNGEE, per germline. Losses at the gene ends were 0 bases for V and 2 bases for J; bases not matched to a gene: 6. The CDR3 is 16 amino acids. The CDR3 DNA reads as TGTGCCAGCAGCGTAGCCAGTCGGGACAGGCAAGAGACCCAGTACTTC. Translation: CASSVASRDRQETQYF. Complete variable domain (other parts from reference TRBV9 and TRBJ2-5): DSGVTQTPKHLITATGQRVTLRCSPRSGDLSVYWYQQSLDQGLQFLIQYYNGEERAKGNILERFSAQQFPDLHSELNLSSLELGDSALYFCASSVASRDRQETQYFGPGTRLLVL.

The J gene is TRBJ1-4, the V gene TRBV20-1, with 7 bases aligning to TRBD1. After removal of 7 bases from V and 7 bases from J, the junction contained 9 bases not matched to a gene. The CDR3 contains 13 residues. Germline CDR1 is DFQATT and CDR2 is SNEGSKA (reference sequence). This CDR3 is CSVLKTGSEKLFF. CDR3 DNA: TGCAGTGTCCTTAAGACAGGGAGTGAAAAACTGTTTTTT.

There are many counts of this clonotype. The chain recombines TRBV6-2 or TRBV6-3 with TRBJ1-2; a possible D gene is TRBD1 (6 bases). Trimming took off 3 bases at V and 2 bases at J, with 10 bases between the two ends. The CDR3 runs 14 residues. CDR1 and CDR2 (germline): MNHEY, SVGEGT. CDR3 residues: CASSYATGNYGYTF. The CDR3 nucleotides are TGTGCCAGCAGTTATGCGACAGGAAACTATGGCTACACCTTC.

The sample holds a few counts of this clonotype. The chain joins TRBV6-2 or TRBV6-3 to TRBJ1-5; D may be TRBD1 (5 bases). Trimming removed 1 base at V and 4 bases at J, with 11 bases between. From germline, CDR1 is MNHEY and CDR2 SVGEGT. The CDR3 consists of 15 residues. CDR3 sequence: CASSYFGQGNQPQHF. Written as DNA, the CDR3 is TGTGCCAGCAGTTACTTTGGCCAGGGTAATCAGCCCCAGCATTTT.

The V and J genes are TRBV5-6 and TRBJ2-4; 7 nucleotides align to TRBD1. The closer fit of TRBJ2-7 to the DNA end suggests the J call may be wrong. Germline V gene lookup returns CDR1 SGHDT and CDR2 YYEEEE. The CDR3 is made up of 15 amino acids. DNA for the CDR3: TGTGCCAGCAGCCCTTCTCCACAGGGGTACCACGAGCAGTACTTC. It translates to CASSPSPQGYHEQYF.

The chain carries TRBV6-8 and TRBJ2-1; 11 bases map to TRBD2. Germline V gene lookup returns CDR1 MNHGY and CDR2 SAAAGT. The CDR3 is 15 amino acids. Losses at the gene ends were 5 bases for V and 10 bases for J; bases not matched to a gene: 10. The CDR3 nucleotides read TGTGCCAGCAGTACGGGACTAGCGGTGAGCGGGGAGCAGTTCTTC. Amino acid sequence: CASSTGLAVSGEQFF.

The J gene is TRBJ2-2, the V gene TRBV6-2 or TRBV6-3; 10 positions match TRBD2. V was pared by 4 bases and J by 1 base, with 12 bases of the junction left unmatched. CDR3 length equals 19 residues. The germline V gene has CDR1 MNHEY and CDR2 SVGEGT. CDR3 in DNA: TGTGCCAGCAGTTTACGGACTAGCGGTCTTACTGGGAACACCGGGGAGCTGTTTTTT. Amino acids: CASSLRTSGLTGNTGELFF.

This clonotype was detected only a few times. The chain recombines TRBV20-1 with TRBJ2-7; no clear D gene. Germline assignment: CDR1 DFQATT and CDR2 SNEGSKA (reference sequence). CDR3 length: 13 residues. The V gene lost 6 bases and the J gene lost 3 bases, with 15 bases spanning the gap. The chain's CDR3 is CSAIRPGSYEQYF. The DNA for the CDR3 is TGCAGTGCCATCCGGCCTGGAAGCTACGAGCAGTACTTC.

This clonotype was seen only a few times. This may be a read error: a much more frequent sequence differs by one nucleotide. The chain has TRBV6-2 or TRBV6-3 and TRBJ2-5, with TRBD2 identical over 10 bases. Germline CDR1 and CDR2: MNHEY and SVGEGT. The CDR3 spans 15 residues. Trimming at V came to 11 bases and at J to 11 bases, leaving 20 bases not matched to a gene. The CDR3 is CAGAFGLAGVNEQYF. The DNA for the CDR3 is TGTGCCGGCGCCTTCGGGCTAGCGGGAGTGAATGAGCAGTACTTC.

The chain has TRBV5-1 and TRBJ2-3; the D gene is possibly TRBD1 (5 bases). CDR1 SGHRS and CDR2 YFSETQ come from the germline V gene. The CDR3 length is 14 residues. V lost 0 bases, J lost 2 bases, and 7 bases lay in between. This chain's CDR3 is CASSLGGLTDTQYF. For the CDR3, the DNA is TGCGCCAGCAGCTTGGGGGGCCTCACAGATACGCAGTATTTT.